This T cell receptor beta chain was profiled in a study of sequential checkpoint blockade in melanoma. Germline values: CDR1 SGHDN, CDR2 FVKESK. This CDR3 is 13 amino acids long. The V and J ends lost 0 bases and 16 bases respectively, with 13 bases between them. Sequencing used immunoSEQ multiplex PCR; TCRdb keeps in-frame clones, though not all of them. The table records some 17,000 clones, 74% of them present only once. Treatment noted: randomized to nivolumab then ipilimumab (arm A) or the reverse (arm B). Live CD3+CD8+ CD19− CD56− cells were sorted from PBMCs. The specimen comprised CD8+ T cells sorted from blood (inferred from file names), sampled from a patient given nivolumab and ipilimumab in sequence. The rearrangement links TRBV14 to TRBJ1-6; weak D call: TRBD1 (5 bases). This sequence originates from a human donor with melanoma. DNA for the CDR3: TGTGCCAGCAGCCAAGACCCAGGGCGGTGGCTCCACTTT. It is translated as CASSQDPGRWLHF.